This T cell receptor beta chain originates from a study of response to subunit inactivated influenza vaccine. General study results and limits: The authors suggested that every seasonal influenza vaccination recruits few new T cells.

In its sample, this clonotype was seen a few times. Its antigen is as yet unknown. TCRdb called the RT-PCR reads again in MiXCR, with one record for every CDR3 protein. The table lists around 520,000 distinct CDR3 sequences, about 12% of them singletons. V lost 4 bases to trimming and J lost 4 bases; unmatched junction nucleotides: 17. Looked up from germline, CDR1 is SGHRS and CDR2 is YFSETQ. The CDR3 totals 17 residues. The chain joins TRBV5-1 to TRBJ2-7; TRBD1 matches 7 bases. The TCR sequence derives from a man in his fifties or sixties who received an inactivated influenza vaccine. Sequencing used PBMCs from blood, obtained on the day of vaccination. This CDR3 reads CASSTGDRAPLNYEQYF. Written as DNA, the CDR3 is TGCGCCAGCAGCACCGGCGACAGGGCCCCTCTTAATTACGAGCAGTACTTC.